These 16 T cell receptor beta chains were all obtained from the same sample, sequenced in a study of T cell responses to AZD1222 COVID-19 vaccine. Measured with immunoSEQ multiplex PCR; TCRdb has only the in-frame clones, and not every one. The table records approximately 60,000 clones, 65% to 90% of them present only once. Source: peripheral blood, taken 28 days after the second AZD1222 dose. These receptors were obtained from an adult who received the AZD1222 COVID-19 vaccine.

V gene TRBV7-9 combines with J gene TRBJ1-1; 8 nucleotides line up with TRBD1. Germline loops: CDR1 SEHNR, CDR2 FQNEAQ (reference sequence). This CDR3 contains 15 residues. J gave up 5 bases and V 2 bases, and 7 bases lay outside the gene matches. The chain's CDR3 is CASSLQAGGKTEAFF. CDR3 sequence (DNA): TGTGCCAGCAGCTTACAGGCAGGGGGCAAAACTGAAGCTTTCTTT. Full variable domain (rest looked up from reference TRBV7-9 and TRBJ1-1): DTGVSQNPRHKITKRGQNVTFRCDPISEHNRLYWYRQTLGQGPEFLTYFQNEAQLEKSRLLSDRFSAERPKGSFSTLEIQRTEQGDSAMYLCASSLQAGGKTEAFFGQGTRLTVV.

The chain joins TRBV29-1 to TRBJ2-3; D gene ambiguous. From germline, CDR1 is SQVTM and CDR2 ANQGSEA. Trimming took 3 bases from V and 5 from J, leaving 12 bases between them. This CDR3 has 13 residues. CDR3 region: CSVDYDGVDTQYF. The CDR3 nucleotides are TGCAGCGTTGATTACGACGGAGTAGATACGCAGTATTTT.

The V call is TRBV18, the J call TRBJ2-1, with a tentative D call TRBD1 (6 bases). The germline gives CDR1 KGHSH, CDR2 LQKENI. Trimming removed 1 base from V and 6 bases from J, with 10 bases in between. CDR3 length: 14 amino acids. The CDR3 spells CASSPQTGSNEQFF. The CDR3 DNA sequence: TGTGCCAGCTCACCACAAACAGGGAGCAATGAGCAGTTCTTC.

The chain recombines TRBV10-3 with TRBJ2-5; TRBD2 aligns across 7 bases. CDR1 and CDR2 (germline): ENHRY, SYGVKD. The CDR3 runs to 14 residues. The junction had 7 bases not matched to a gene; V was cut back by 6 bases and J by 3 bases. DNA for the CDR3: TGTGCCATCAGGGGGGTAGGGAGGGAAGAGACCCAGTACTTC. Its protein is CAIRGVGREETQYF.

The chain is built from TRBV7-3 and TRBJ2-1, with no clear D. The CDR3 totals 15 residues. The germline V gene encodes CDR1 SGHTA and CDR2 FQGTGA. Trimming cost V 5 bases and J 0 bases, with 11 bases left between them. Here the CDR3 reads CASSPASSSYNEQFF. The CDR3 DNA reads TGTGCCAGCAGCCCGGCCTCGAGCTCCTACAATGAGCAGTTCTTC.

The gene calls are TRBV12-3 or TRBV12-4 and TRBJ2-1; no reliable D call. CDR3 length: 13 amino acids. Trimming pared 4 bases from V and 6 bases from J, leaving 10 bases between. The DNA of the CDR3 is TGTGCCAGCAGTTCTCCGATTGGCAATGAGCAGTTCTTC. Encoded protein: CASSSPIGNEQFF.

The chain has TRBV15 and TRBJ1-5, with 10 bases fitting TRBD1. The germline V gene encodes CDR1 LNHNV and CDR2 YYDKDF (reference sequence). This CDR3 region has 14 residues. Unmatched junction bases numbered 2, after V lost 3 bases and J lost 6 bases. This chain's CDR3 is CATSRGQGFQPQHF. The CDR3 nucleotides read TGTGCCACCAGCAGGGGACAGGGGTTTCAGCCCCAGCATTTT.

The chain uses TRBV6-5 and TRBJ2-1, with D tentatively TRBD1 (6 bases). Germline V gene sequence: CDR1 MNHEY, CDR2 SVGAGI. The V end lost 6 bases, the J end lost 0 bases, and 9 bases lay between the germline ends. The CDR3 has 14 amino acids. CDR3 loop: CASSRDNSYNEQFF. CDR3 DNA sequence: TGTGCCAGCAGCCGGGACAACTCCTACAATGAGCAGTTCTTC.

A few counts support this clone. V usage is TRBV19 and J usage is TRBJ2-7, with D possibly matching TRBD1 (5 bases). V lost 3 bases and J 2 bases, leaving 14 bases between the germline ends. The CDR3 is 15 residues long. Germline-derived CDR1 and CDR2 are LNHDA and SQIVND (reference sequence). CDR3 in DNA: TGTGCCAGTAGTATTGAACAGGTCCCCCCCTACGAGCAGTACTTC. This translates into CASSIEQVPPYEQYF.

This clone has just one count. V and J are TRBV6-5 and TRBJ2-7, with 9 positions matching TRBD1. CDR3 length: 14 residues. Germline-derived CDR1 and CDR2 are MNHEY and SVGAGI. The J segment lost 2 bases and the V segment lost 7 bases, leaving 6 bases of the junction unmatched. The CDR3 nucleotides are TGTGCCAGCATTCCGGGACAGGGCCCCTACGAGCAGTACTTC. Amino acid sequence: CASIPGQGPYEQYF.

The chain carries TRBV5-4 and TRBJ2-2; TRBD2 agrees at 14 bases. This CDR3 spans 15 amino acids. V lost 4 bases to trimming and J lost 6 bases; unmatched junction nucleotides: 2. CDR1 is SGHNT and CDR2 is YYREEE in the germline V gene (reference sequence). CDR3 protein: CASSRLAGGPGELFF. In DNA form, the CDR3 reads TGTGCCAGCAGCCGACTAGCGGGAGGGCCCGGGGAGCTGTTTTTT.

The chain is built from TRBV10-3 and TRBJ2-1; D perhaps matches TRBD2 (6 bases). Trimming stripped 6 bases from V and 2 bases from J, with 11 bases between. The V gene's germline CDR1 is ENHRY and CDR2 SYGVKD. This CDR3 is built from 14 residues. The CDR3 DNA sequence: TGTGCCATCAGGGCCGGCGGGACCTACAATGAGCAGTTCTTC. This encodes CAIRAGGTYNEQFF.

The rearrangement joins TRBV9 to TRBJ1-2; TRBD1 agrees at 8 bases. Germline CDR1 SGDLS, CDR2 YYNGEE. With 0 bases clipped from V and 6 bases from J, the junction kept 1 base outside the gene matches. The length of the CDR3 is 13 residues. In DNA, the CDR3 is TGTGCCAGCAGCGTAGCCAGGGGGCATGGCTACACCTTC. Encoded protein: CASSVARGHGYTF.

V is TRBV19 and J is TRBJ2-2; D gene uncertain. CDR3 length: 14 residues. CDR1 and CDR2 (germline): LNHDA, SQIVND (reference sequence). V lost 3 bases to trimming and J lost 4 bases, with 9 bases between them. The CDR3 DNA follows: TGTGCCAGTAGTATGTCCCTAAGCACCGGGGAGCTGTTTTTT. As protein: CASSMSLSTGELFF.

This clone was observed once. This chain links TRBV3-1 (or the pseudogene TRBV3-2) with TRBJ2-7, with D unclear. Trimming removed 2 bases at V and 2 bases at J, with 13 bases between. The CDR3 is made up of 15 amino acids. From germline, CDR1 is LGHDT and CDR2 YNNKEL (reference sequence). The CDR3 spells CASSQPVGATYEQYF. DNA of the CDR3: TGTGCCAGCAGCCAACCCGTCGGAGCAACCTACGAGCAGTACTTC.

The CDR3 protein is CASSPGTGLYEQYF. CDR3 in DNA: TGTGCCAGCTCCCCCGGGACAGGTCTCTACGAGCAGTACTTC. The rearrangement joins TRBV18 to TRBJ2-7; 8 bases match TRBD1. Germline CDR1 is KGHSH and CDR2 is LQKENI. V lost 6 bases, J lost 3 bases, and 7 bases stayed unmatched. The CDR3 runs 14 residues.